The sequence of this T cell receptor beta chain was determined in a study of vaccination effects on CD4 cells after COVID-19. Notes on the study in general: Healthy vaccinees had only 1 of 255 vaccine-induced clones cross-react with common cold coronaviruses. Infection- and vaccine-induced clones contracted markedly late after vaccination.

Around day 10 of culture, CD4+ T cells were separated out. Two doses of either BNT162b2 or mRNA-1273 were given to each participant. Here immunoSEQ multiplex PCR was the method, and the copy in TCRdb shows in-frame clones only, minus some. The sample holds roughly 41,000 clones; 65% to 75% are singletons and the top ten take roughly 7.7%. Notes on this clone: The antigen remains unidentified.

CDR1 KGHSH and CDR2 LQKENI come from the germline V gene. The V end was cut by 1 base, the J end by 4 bases, with 10 bases between. This CDR3 comprises 15 residues. This sequence was found in a human donor who received a COVID-19 vaccine. The V and J genes are TRBV18 and TRBJ2-2; D is unresolved. Sequencing was performed on CD4+ T cells from PBMCs cultured without peptide, taken after COVID-19 vaccination. For the CDR3, the DNA is TGTGCCAGCTCACCACGGCAGGCAAGCACCGGGGAGCTGTTTTTT. Protein sequence: CASSPRQASTGELFF.